The present entry profiles one TCR beta chain with its context. This clonotype appeared a few times. Its antigen target is currently unknown. Base qualities are missing; no much larger clone stands one base away. Explained via the paper, the treatment or condition label denotes: in vitro stimulation with specific CMV peptide epitopes to enrich CMV-specific T cells. Instrument used: Illumina HiSeq 1500. TCRdb reworked the public reads: Q25 trimming with fastp, MiXCR clone assembly, productive beta chains retained. Here each entry gathers all rows of one CDR3 protein and keeps the most common genes and DNA. Counted in this sample were hundreds of thousands of distinct CDR3 sequences; roughly 43% of them appeared once. The top ten clonotypes cover 40% to 50% of the sample. The data were obtained in a study of T cell repertoires in cytomegalovirus infection (dated by TCRdb to the late 2010s). In the study overall: The peptide stimulations were aimed at well-studied HLA-B-restricted epitopes as well as recently identified HLA-C-restricted CMV epitopes, whose presentation resists viral immunomodulation. Donor HLA type was relevant to the analysis, as public TCR beta signatures indicated carriage of CMV infection together with the matching HLA type. Findings and caveats that apply to the study as a whole: Cumulative frequency of public TCR beta family members discriminated carriers of CMV infection plus the relevant HLA type in this cohort and an independent 352-donor cohort. The ex vivo response was dominated by HLA-C-restricted CMV-specific TCR beta clonotypes, and the single most frequent clonotype in two of eight donors was supplied by these HLA-C-restricted clonotypes.

Via the germline V gene, CDR1 is KGHDR and CDR2 SFDVKD. The CDR3 numbers 14 residues from cysteine through phenylalanine. Only CDR3 DNA remains: 42 bases, in frame from the first base. Relative to germline, V is missing 7 bases and J is missing 5 bases, with 6 bases of the junction outside any gene match. The receptor was derived from a human donor in good health (CMV status not recorded). Some clones in this sample may be carry-over from other donors' samples. The chain links TRBV24-1 with TRBJ2-1; TRBD2 lines up with 8 middle nucleotides. The specimen comprised cultured PBMCs, sampled from culture after CMV antigen stimulation. The encoded CDR3 is CATSLAGYDNEQFF. The nucleotide sequence reads as follows: TGTGCCACCAGCTTAGCGGGATACGACAATGAGCAGTTCTTC.